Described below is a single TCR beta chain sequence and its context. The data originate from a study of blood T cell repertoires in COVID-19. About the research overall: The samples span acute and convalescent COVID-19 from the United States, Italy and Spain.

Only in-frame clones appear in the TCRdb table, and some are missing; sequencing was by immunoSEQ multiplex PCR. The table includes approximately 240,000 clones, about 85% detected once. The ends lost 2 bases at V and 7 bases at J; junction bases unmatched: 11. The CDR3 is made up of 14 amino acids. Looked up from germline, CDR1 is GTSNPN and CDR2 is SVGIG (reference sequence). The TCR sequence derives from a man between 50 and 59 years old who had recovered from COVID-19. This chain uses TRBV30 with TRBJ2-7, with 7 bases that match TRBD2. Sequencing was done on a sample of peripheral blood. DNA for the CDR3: TGTGCCTGGAGTTGGAACGGCGGGAGCGGGGAGCAGTACTTC. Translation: CAWSWNGGSGEQYF.